The clone carrying this T cell receptor (beta chain) occurred a few times. The PCR made use of 60 Vbeta and 13 Jbeta primers. The assay was immunoSEQ multiplex PCR, and TCRdb's table has in-frame clones only and misses some. Here the sample spans about 92,000 clones, more than 70% being singletons. This record comes from a study of cytomegalovirus exposure and HLA in healthy donors. This CDR3 spans 17 amino acids. CDR1 is LNHDA and CDR2 is SQIVND in the germline V gene (reference sequence). Trimming removed 2 bases at V and 0 bases at J, with 15 bases between. This chain joins TRBV19 and TRBJ2-3; D is perhaps TRBD2 (5 bases). This receptor was identified in a man aged 18 to 30 in good health and CMV-seronegative. The sequencing sample was made of PBMCs. The CDR3 DNA sequence: TGTGCCAGTAGTATAAAATGGGAGAGTACGAGCACAGATACGCAGTATTTT. It is translated as CASSIKWESTSTDTQYF.